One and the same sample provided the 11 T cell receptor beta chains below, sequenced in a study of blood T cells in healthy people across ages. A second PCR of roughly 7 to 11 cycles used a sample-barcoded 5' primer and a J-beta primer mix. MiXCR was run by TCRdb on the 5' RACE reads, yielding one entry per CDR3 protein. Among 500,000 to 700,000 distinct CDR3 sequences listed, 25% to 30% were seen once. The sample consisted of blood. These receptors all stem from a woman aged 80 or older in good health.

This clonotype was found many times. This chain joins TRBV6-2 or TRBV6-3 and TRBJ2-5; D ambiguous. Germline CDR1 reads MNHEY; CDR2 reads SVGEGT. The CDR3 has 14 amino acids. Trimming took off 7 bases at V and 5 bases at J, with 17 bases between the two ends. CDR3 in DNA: TGTGCCAGCACCCTGGGGTGGGGTCGGGAGACCCAGTACTTC. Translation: CASTLGWGRETQYF.

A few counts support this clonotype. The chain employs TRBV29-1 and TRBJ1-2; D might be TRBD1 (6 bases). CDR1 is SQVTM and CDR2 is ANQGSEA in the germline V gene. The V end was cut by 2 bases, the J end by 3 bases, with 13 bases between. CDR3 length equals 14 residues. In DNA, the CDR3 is TGCAGCGTTGAACTGAGGGGGGTGTACTATGGCTACACCTTC. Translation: CSVELRGVYYGYTF.

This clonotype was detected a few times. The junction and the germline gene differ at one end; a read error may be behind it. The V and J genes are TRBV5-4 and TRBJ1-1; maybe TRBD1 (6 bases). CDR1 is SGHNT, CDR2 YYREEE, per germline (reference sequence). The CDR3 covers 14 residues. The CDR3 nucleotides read TGTGTCAGCAGCTCCTCGGGGCAGGGGCGGTCGGCTTTCTTT. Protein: CVSSSSGQGRSAFF.

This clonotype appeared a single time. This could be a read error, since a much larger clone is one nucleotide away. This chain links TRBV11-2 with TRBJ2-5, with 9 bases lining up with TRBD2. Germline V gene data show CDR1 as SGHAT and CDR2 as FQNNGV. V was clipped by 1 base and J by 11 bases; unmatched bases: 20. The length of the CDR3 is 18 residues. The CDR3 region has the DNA TGTGCCAGCAGCTTAGCGGCCGGGACTAGCATTTCCCTCGATGAGCAGTACTTC. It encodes CASSLAAGTSISLDEQYF.

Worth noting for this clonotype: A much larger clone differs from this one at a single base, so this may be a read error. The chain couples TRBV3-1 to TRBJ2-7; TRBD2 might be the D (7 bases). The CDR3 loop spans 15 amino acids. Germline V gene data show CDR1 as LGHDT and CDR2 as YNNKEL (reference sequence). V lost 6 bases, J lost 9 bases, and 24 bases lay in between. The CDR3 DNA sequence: TGTGCCAGCAGTCTAGGCCGGGGGGCCTCCTGCGGGCAGTACTTC. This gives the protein CASSLGRGASCGQYF.

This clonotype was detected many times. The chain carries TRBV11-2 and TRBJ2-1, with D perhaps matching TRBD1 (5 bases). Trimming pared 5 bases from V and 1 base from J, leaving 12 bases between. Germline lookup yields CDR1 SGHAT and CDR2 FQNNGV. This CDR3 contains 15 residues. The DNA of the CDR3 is TGTGCCAGCAGCCCTAGGGGTTATTCCTACAATGAGCAGTTCTTC. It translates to CASSPRGYSYNEQFF.

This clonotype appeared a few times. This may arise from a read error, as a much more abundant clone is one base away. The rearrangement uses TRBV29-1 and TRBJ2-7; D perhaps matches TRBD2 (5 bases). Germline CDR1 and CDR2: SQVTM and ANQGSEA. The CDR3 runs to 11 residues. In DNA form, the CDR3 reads TGCAGCATTGAAGAGGGAGCCGAGCAGTACTTC. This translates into CSIEEGAEQYF.

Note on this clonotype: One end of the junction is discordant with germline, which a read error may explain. The CDR3 DNA sequence: TGTGCCAGCAGTTACGGCCGGGAAGCTCAAGAGATCCAGTACTTC. Encoded protein: CASSYGREAQEIQYF. This chain uses TRBV27 with TRBJ2-5; D is possibly TRBD2 (5 bases). CDR1 is MNHEY and CDR2 is SMNVEV in the germline V gene (reference sequence). The CDR3 covers 15 residues.

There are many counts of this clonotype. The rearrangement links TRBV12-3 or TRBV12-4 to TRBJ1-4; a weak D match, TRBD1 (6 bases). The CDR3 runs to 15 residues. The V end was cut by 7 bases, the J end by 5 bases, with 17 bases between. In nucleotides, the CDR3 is TGTGCCAGCACCTCGGAGAGGACAGTAAATGAAAAACTGTTTTTT. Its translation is CASTSERTVNEKLFF.

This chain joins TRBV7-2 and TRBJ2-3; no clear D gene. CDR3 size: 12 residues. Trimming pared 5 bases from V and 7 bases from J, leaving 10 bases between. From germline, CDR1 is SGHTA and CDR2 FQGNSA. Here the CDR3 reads CASSQSRNTQYF. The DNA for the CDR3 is TGTGCCAGCAGCCAAAGCCGGAATACGCAGTATTTT.

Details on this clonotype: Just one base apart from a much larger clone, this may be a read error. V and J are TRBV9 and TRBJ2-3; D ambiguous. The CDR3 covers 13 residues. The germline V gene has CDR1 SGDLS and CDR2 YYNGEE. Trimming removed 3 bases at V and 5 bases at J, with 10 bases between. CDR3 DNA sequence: TGTGCCAGCAGCGCACAAACGGTAGATACGCAGTATTTT. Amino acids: CASSAQTVDTQYF.